These 7 T cell receptor beta chains originate from one sample sequenced in a study of T cell responses to AZD1222 COVID-19 vaccine. The data were produced by immunoSEQ multiplex PCR, yet TCRdb's version contains in-frame clones alone and is incomplete. The table shows 90,000 to 120,000 clones, with approximately 90% occurring only once. The sample was peripheral blood, taken on day 0 of AZD1222 vaccination. The receptor set was obtained from an adult in good health.

This clone was found a few times. This chain uses TRBV7-2 with TRBJ1-5; D is possibly TRBD1 (6 bases). Trimming shortened V by 3 bases and J by 0 bases, and 12 bases separated the two germline ends. The germline V gene has CDR1 SGHTA and CDR2 FQGNSA. The CDR3 has 16 residues. CDR3 nucleotides: TGTGCCAGCAGCTTGAGGTCAGGGGTTAGCAATCAGCCCCAGCATTTT. Amino acids: CASSLRSGVSNQPQHF.

The chain couples TRBV6-5 to TRBJ2-5, with unresolved D. The CDR3 runs 10 residues. Germline CDR1 and CDR2: MNHEY and SVGAGI. V lost 6 bases to trimming and J lost 7 bases, with 6 bases between them. The CDR3 DNA reads TGTGCCAGCAGATCCGGGACCCAGTACTTC. Translation: CASRSGTQYF.

This chain uses TRBV12-3 or TRBV12-4 with TRBJ1-1; D not resolved. Trimming removed 7 bases from V and 1 base from J, with 10 bases in between. The CDR3 contains 13 residues. The DNA of the CDR3 is TGTGCCAGCACTTTTCACCGGAACACTGAAGCTTTCTTT. Its translation: CASTFHRNTEAFF.

The rearrangement links TRBV7-3 to TRBJ2-3, with 9 bases that match TRBD2. The CDR3 length is 16 residues. CDR1 SGHTA and CDR2 FQGTGA come from the germline V gene. With V trimmed by 1 base and J by 5 bases, 7 bases remained unmatched. In DNA form, the CDR3 reads TGTGCCAGCAGCTTAATTGCGGGGGGGCCGGGAGATACGCAGTATTTT. The encoded protein is CASSLIAGGPGDTQYF.

This clone has only one observation. The same CDR3 can be traced to other DNA sequences in this sample. The V call is TRBV4-1, the J call TRBJ2-5, with D maybe TRBD2 (6 bases). V was trimmed by 0 bases and J by 5 bases, leaving 22 bases between them. Looked up from germline, CDR1 is MGHRA and CDR2 is YSYEKL. This CDR3 is 18 amino acids long. CDR3 residues: CASSQERGTGGPRETQYF. The DNA for the CDR3 is TGCGCCAGCAGCCAAGAACGGGGGACTGGCGGTCCCAGGGAGACCCAGTACTTC.

V is TRBV11-2 and J is TRBJ1-1; D gene ambiguous. Trimming left V 1 base short and J 2 bases short, with 11 bases between. The germline CDR1 and CDR2 sequences are SGHAT and FQNNGV. The CDR3 runs to 15 residues. Here the CDR3 DNA reads TGTGCCAGCAGCTTAGTTTCGGGGATTAACACTGAAGCTTTCTTT. This sequence encodes CASSLVSGINTEAFF.

This chain uses TRBV6-5 with TRBJ1-6; the D gene is possibly TRBD1 (5 bases). The CDR3 covers 15 residues. Trimming took off 5 bases at V and 9 bases at J, with 17 bases between the two ends. Germline V gene data show CDR1 as MNHEY and CDR2 as SVGAGI. The CDR3 sequence is CASSPPGTRGSPLHF. Here the CDR3 DNA reads TGTGCCAGCAGTCCGCCCGGGACTCGGGGTTCACCCCTCCACTTT.